This TCR beta chain stems from a study of PD-L1 blockade in urothelial cancer. Study background: Counts from blood samples showed a median of about 140,000 T cells. Study-wide points: Better survival was forecast by a pretreatment blood TCR clonality below the median.

This sample's time point: pretreatment peripheral blood. A note on this clone: Its specificity is unknown.

The CDR3 has 14 residues. V trimming: 7 bases; J trimming: 5 bases; junction bases outside the gene matches: 6. Germline CDR1 and CDR2: MGHRA and YSYEKL. Measured with immunoSEQ multiplex PCR; TCRdb has only the in-frame clones, and not every one. The table has nearly 45,000 clones, roughly 88% seen once. This chain joins TRBV4-1 and TRBJ2-1; TRBD2 matches at 9 bases. This receptor was taken from a donor older than 35 with urothelial cancer. The source material was PBMCs, sampled around atezolizumab (anti-PD-L1) treatment. The CDR3 is CASTLAGPDNEQFF. The DNA for the CDR3 is TGCGCCAGCACCCTAGCGGGACCCGACAATGAGCAGTTCTTC.